The clone carrying this TCR beta chain was seen a single time. This sample is drawn from a study of patients and donors after allogeneic stem cell transplantation. TCRdb called the RT-PCR reads again in MiXCR, with one record for every CDR3 protein. The sample holds some 90,000 distinct CDR3 sequences; 45% to 50% are singletons and the top ten take 61%. Sequenced material: blood, either unsorted or a sorted T cell fraction (not recorded which). The clonotype originates from a human donor who was either an allogeneic HSCT recipient or a stem cell or donor lymphocyte infusion donor (not recorded which). It is not recorded whose cells these are; they may come from a transplant donor.

CDR3 in amino acids: CASSGRAGGATGELFF. As DNA, the CDR3 is TGTGCCAGCAGTGGCCGGGCGGGAGGCGCCACCGGGGAGCTGTTTTTT. V and J are TRBV6-2 or TRBV6-3 and TRBJ2-2; 8 bases match TRBD2. Per the germline V gene, CDR1 is MNHEY and CDR2 is SVGEGT. CDR3 length equals 16 residues. After removal of 5 bases from V and 4 bases from J, the junction contained 9 bases not matched to a gene.